This T cell receptor (beta chain) was sequenced in a study of monozygotic twins with inflammatory bowel disease. TCRdb re-called the 5' RACE reads and shows each CDR3 protein once, DNA omitted. Here the sample table reports under 350,000 distinct CDR3 sequences. Per donor, approximately 2.3 ml of blood was collected and frozen. Whole-blood RNA isolation (total RNA) proceeded without T cell sorting. Overall study findings and caveats: Any single strong signal or clonotype tied to IBD lacked support. Telling apart the different T cell subtypes was not possible.

This CDR3 region has 13 residues. CDR1 is SQVTM and CDR2 is ANQGSEA in the germline V gene. A note on this clonotype: Antigen specificity is unknown.

V and J are TRBV29-1 and TRBJ2-1. The clonotype comes from a human donor with ulcerative colitis or Crohn's disease, or a healthy co-twin of an affected twin (not recorded which). Sequencing was done on a sample of blood. The chain's CDR3 is CSGCNPYYNEQFF.